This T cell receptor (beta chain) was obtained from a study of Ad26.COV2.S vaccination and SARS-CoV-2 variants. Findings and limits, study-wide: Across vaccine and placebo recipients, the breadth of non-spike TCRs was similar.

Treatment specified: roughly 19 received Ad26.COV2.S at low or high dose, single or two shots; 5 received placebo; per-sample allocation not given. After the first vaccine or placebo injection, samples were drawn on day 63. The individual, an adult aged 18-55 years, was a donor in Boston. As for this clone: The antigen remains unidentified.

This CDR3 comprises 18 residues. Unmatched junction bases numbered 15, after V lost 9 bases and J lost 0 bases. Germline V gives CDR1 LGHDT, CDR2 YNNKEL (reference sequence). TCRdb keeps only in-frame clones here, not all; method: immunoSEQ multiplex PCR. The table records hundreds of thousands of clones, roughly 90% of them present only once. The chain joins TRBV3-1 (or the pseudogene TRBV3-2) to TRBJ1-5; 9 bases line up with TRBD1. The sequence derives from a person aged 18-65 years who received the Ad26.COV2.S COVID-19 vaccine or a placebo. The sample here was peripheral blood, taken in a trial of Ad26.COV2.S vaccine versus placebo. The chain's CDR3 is CARGDRVEQKYSNQPQHF. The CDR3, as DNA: TGTGCCAGGGGGGACAGGGTAGAACAAAAATATAGCAATCAGCCCCAGCATTTT.